The 26 T cell receptor beta chains listed next were all sequenced from one sample in a study of human T cells and chemical hapten exposure. Time point meaning: healthy volunteer bleed at 6 weeks. Unfractionated whole blood yielded total RNA. TCRdb redid the calling of the RACE reads with MiXCR, one entry per CDR3 protein. The data hold 44,000 or so distinct CDR3 sequences, with around 4% observed a single time. Sequenced material: whole blood. These receptor sequences come from a human donor in good health. Some clones in this sample may be carry-over from other donors' samples.

This clonotype has ten or more counts. The chain carries TRBV28 and TRBJ2-6; D assignment may be TRBD1 or TRBD2 (6 bases each). CDR1 and CDR2 (germline): MDHEN, SYDVKM. V gave up 2 bases and J gave up 8 bases, with 22 bases separating them. The CDR3 runs to 18 residues. The CDR3 nucleotides are TGTGCCAGCAGTTTACCGGGGCTGGGGGGCCCTTGGACCAACGTCCTGACTTTC. Amino acid sequence: CASSLPGLGGPWTNVLTF.

This clonotype was counted many times. V usage is TRBV11-2 and J usage is TRBJ2-3; D is undetermined. V was trimmed by 2 bases and J by 2 bases, leaving 11 bases between them. Germline CDR1 is SGHAT and CDR2 is FQNNGV. The CDR3 is made up of 15 amino acids. CDR3 residues: CASSLFVGNTDTQYF. DNA for the CDR3: TGTGCCAGCAGCTTATTCGTGGGAAACACAGATACGCAGTATTTT.

The table lists this clonotype with many counts. The rearrangement links TRBV2 to TRBJ2-3; 13 bases line up with TRBD2. The ends lost 5 bases at V and 3 bases at J; junction bases unmatched: 8. Germline values: CDR1 SNHLY, CDR2 FYNNEI. This CDR3 is built from 17 residues. CDR3 amino acids: CASSLGLAGVRTDTQYF. As DNA, the CDR3 is TGTGCCAGCAGTCTAGGACTAGCGGGAGTCCGGACAGATACGCAGTATTTT.

This clonotype came up many times. The chain is built from TRBV24-1 and TRBJ1-5, with TRBD1 identical over 9 bases. The germline gives CDR1 KGHDR, CDR2 SFDVKD. The CDR3 runs 15 residues. Trimming removed 9 bases from V and 5 bases from J; junction bases left unmatched: 10. The CDR3 DNA sequence: TGTGCCACCGGCCCCGGGACAGGGAGTCATCAGCCCCAGCATTTT. Its translation is CATGPGTGSHQPQHF.

This clonotype was seen many times. The J gene is TRBJ2-1, the V gene TRBV18; 10 nucleotides match TRBD2. The germline gives CDR1 KGHSH, CDR2 LQKENI. The CDR3 totals 16 residues. V gave up 6 bases and J gave up 3 bases; unmatched junction bases: 8. Here the CDR3 DNA reads TGTGCCAGCTCTCCCGGACTAGCGGAGGTCTACAATGAGCAGTTCTTC. Its protein product is CASSPGLAEVYNEQFF.

Concerning this clonotype itself: This may be a read error, as it is one base from a much larger clone. The rearrangement joins TRBV5-1 to TRBJ2-7; D may correspond to TRBD1 or TRBD2 (5 bases each). CDR3 size: 15 residues. Germline lookup yields CDR1 SGHRS and CDR2 YFSETQ. This CDR3 reads CASSWTLERGSEKYF. CDR3 bases: TGCGCCAGCAGCTGGACGCTGGAGAGGGGAAGCGAGAAGTACTTC. Based on the CDR3 plus reference TRBV5-1 and TRBJ2-7, the full variable domain is KAGVTQTPRYLIKTRGQQVTLSCSPISGHRSVSWYQQTPGQGLQFLFEYFSETQRNKGNFPGRFSGRQFSNSRSEMNVSTLELGDSALYLCASSWTLERGSEKYFGPGTRLTVT.

This clonotype came up a few times. The chain uses TRBV4-1 and TRBJ1-2, with TRBD1 matching 12 bases. This CDR3 region has 21 residues. Unmatched junction bases numbered 21, after V lost 3 bases and J lost 4 bases. The germline gives CDR1 MGHRA, CDR2 YSYEKL. CDR3 DNA: TGCGCCAGCAGCCATGGGGTCGGAGGACGGGACAGGGGGCTCGGTAGCTATGGCTACACCTTC. Translating it yields CASSHGVGGRDRGLGSYGYTF.

This clonotype was observed at least ten times. This chain links TRBV27 with TRBJ2-7; 11 bases match TRBD2. V lost 2 bases, J lost 4 bases, and 4 bases stayed unmatched. Germline V gives CDR1 MNHEY, CDR2 SMNVEV (reference sequence). The CDR3 totals 15 residues. The chain's CDR3 is CASSLGSGRGYEQYF. The CDR3 DNA follows: TGTGCCAGCAGTTTAGGTAGCGGGAGGGGTTACGAGCAGTACTTC.

This clonotype was picked up a small number of times. This chain connects TRBV30 to TRBJ1-2; maybe TRBD1 (5 bases). This CDR3 has 12 amino acids. Germline V gene data show CDR1 as GTSNPN and CDR2 as SVGIG (reference sequence). The V and J ends lost 5 bases and 1 base respectively, with 8 bases between them. The CDR3 loop is CAWGGGNYGYTF. In DNA, the CDR3 is TGTGCCTGGGGGGGGGGTAACTATGGCTACACCTTC.

The gene calls are TRBV3-1 and TRBJ2-6; D is perhaps TRBD2 (6 bases). Germline lookup yields CDR1 LGHDT and CDR2 YNNKEL (reference sequence). CDR3 length equals 24 residues. V gave up 0 bases and J gave up 4 bases, with 34 bases separating them. In DNA form, the CDR3 reads TGTGCCAGCAGCCAAGATAAGAAGGGCGGGGATCGACGAATCGGGGTTTCCGGGGCCAACGTCCTGACTTTC. Translated: CASSQDKKGGDRRIGVSGANVLTF.

This clonotype was picked up many times. This chain links TRBV4-1 with TRBJ2-3; D is perhaps TRBD2 (6 bases). V was shortened by 3 bases and J by 1 base, with 17 bases between the two germline ends. The CDR3 spans 17 residues. Germline CDR1 is MGHRA and CDR2 is YSYEKL. The CDR3 nucleotides are TGCGCCAGCAGCCAGCCCGGGACTGGACGAGGCACAGATACGCAGTATTTT. Amino acids: CASSQPGTGRGTDTQYF.

This clonotype was counted ten times or more. The V gene is TRBV24-1, the J gene TRBJ2-1, with D perhaps TRBD2 (5 bases). CDR3 length: 16 residues. V dropped 2 bases and J dropped 8 bases, with 18 bases sitting between them. Germline V gene lookup returns CDR1 KGHDR and CDR2 SFDVKD. The CDR3 sequence: CATSDYYSFGVDEQFF. DNA for the CDR3: TGTGCCACCAGTGATTATTACTCCTTCGGGGTCGATGAGCAGTTCTTC.

The V call is TRBV28, the J call TRBJ1-1; 8 positions match TRBD1. There are 15 residues in the CDR3. CDR1 and CDR2 from the germline V gene are MDHEN and SYDVKM. J lost 3 bases, V lost 4 bases, and 7 bases had no gene match. The CDR3 nucleotides are TGTGCCAGCAGTTCGCCAGGGGGCATAGACACTGAAGCTTTCTTT. It encodes CASSSPGGIDTEAFF.

This clonotype has only a few counts. The CDR3 nucleotides are TGTGCCATCAGTGATAGGGTACTTAGCACAGATACGCAGTATTTT. It translates to CAISDRVLSTDTQYF. V and J are TRBV10-3 and TRBJ2-3; D call uncertain. This CDR3 region has 15 residues. V was shortened by 3 bases and J by 0 bases, with 10 bases between the two germline ends. Germline V gene sequence: CDR1 ENHRY, CDR2 SYGVKD.

This clonotype was seen repeatedly, ten times or more. The V call is TRBV5-1, the J call TRBJ2-1; 8 positions match TRBD2. V shed 2 bases and J 5 bases; nucleotides not matched to a gene: 6. The germline gives CDR1 SGHRS, CDR2 YFSETQ. The CDR3 loop spans 15 amino acids. CDR3 DNA sequence: TGCGCCAGCAGCTTTATACTAGCGGCGAACAATGAGCAGTTCTTC. Its protein product is CASSFILAANNEQFF.

This clonotype was picked up many times. V and J are TRBV11-2 and TRBJ2-5, with D unresolved. Trimming stripped 7 bases from V and 5 bases from J, with 17 bases between. Germline-derived CDR1 and CDR2 are SGHAT and FQNNGV. The CDR3 covers 14 residues. In nucleotides, the CDR3 is TGTGCCAGCAATCCCACCCGAGTTCTGGAGACCCAGTACTTC. This encodes CASNPTRVLETQYF.

This clonotype has at least ten counts. This chain uses TRBV6-5 with TRBJ2-1; 9 bases fit TRBD2. CDR1 is MNHEY and CDR2 is SVGAGI in the germline V gene. Losses at the gene ends were 6 bases for V and 6 bases for J; bases not matched to a gene: 6. This CDR3 comprises 14 residues. The CDR3 DNA follows: TGTGCCAGCAGCCAGCGGGAGGCGGGCAATGAGCAGTTCTTC. It codes for CASSQREAGNEQFF.

Comment on this clonotype: This sequence may be a read error, since a much larger clone differs from it by one base. The chain is built from TRBV29-1 and TRBJ2-5, with D unclear. Looked up from germline, CDR1 is SQVTM and CDR2 is ANQGSEA. The CDR3 consists of 9 residues. With 7 bases removed from V and 5 bases from J, the gap between germline ends came to 5 bases. The CDR3 loop is CSGEETQYF. Here the CDR3 DNA reads TGCAGCGGTGAGGAGACCCAGTACTTC.

This clonotype has a count of ten or more. For the CDR3, the DNA is TGTGCCAGCAGTGAAGCTCGCGGGGGTAGGGAAAAACTGTTTTTT. Its protein is CASSEARGGREKLFF. The chain recombines TRBV2 with TRBJ1-4; tentatively, D is TRBD1 (5 bases). The V end lost 0 bases, the J end lost 8 bases, and 13 bases lay between the germline ends. The CDR3 loop spans 15 amino acids. Germline V CDR1 and CDR2: SNHLY, FYNNEI.

This clonotype was observed many times. This chain uses TRBV4-2 with TRBJ2-3; 13 nucleotides match TRBD2. CDR1 and CDR2 (germline): LGHNA, YNFKEQ. The CDR3 has 17 amino acids. V shed 0 bases and J 4 bases; nucleotides not matched to a gene: 4. The chain's CDR3 is CASSQEGTSGNSDTQYF. CDR3 DNA: TGTGCCAGCAGCCAAGAGGGGACTAGCGGGAATTCAGATACGCAGTATTTT.

There are many counts of this clonotype. The gene calls are TRBV11-2 and TRBJ1-2; 9 bases match TRBD1. CDR1 SGHAT and CDR2 FQNNGV come from the germline V gene. With V trimmed by 4 bases and J by 6 bases, 6 bases remained unmatched. CDR3 length equals 14 residues. The CDR3 region has the DNA TGTGCCAGCAGCTCCATTAGACAGGGGGATGGCTACACCTTC. Encoded protein: CASSSIRQGDGYTF.

This clonotype has ten or more counts. V usage is TRBV30 and J usage is TRBJ2-1; 7 bases align to TRBD2. J was trimmed by 6 bases and V by 0 bases; bases with no gene match: 5. This CDR3 spans 14 amino acids. In germline, CDR1 is GTSNPN, CDR2 SVGIG (reference sequence). The CDR3 here is CAWSVGAGPNEQFF. The CDR3 DNA reads TGTGCCTGGAGTGTGGGAGCGGGACCCAATGAGCAGTTCTTC.

This clonotype has ten or more counts. V usage is TRBV28 and J usage is TRBJ2-7, with TRBD2 matching 7 bases. Germline CDR1 and CDR2: MDHEN and SYDVKM. There are 12 residues in the CDR3. V was clipped by 6 bases and J by 13 bases; unmatched bases: 12. The CDR3, as DNA: TGTGCCAGCAGCCCTTCGGGAGGAAAGCTTTACTTC. Translated: CASSPSGGKLYF.

This clonotype showed up many times. The chain combines TRBV7-2 with TRBJ2-1; 9 bases fit TRBD2. The CDR3 length is 15 residues. V trimming: 7 bases; J trimming: 3 bases; junction bases outside the gene matches: 7. CDR1 and CDR2 (germline): SGHTA, FQGNSA. The CDR3 here is CASISTSGGYNEQFF. The CDR3 bases are TGTGCCAGCATCTCGACTAGCGGAGGCTACAATGAGCAGTTCTTC.

The chain joins TRBV6-6 to TRBJ2-3; possibly TRBD2 for D (5 bases). This CDR3 is built from 15 residues. V was cut by 11 bases and J by 0 bases, with 18 bases left in between. Germline CDR1 is MNHNY and CDR2 is SVGAGI (reference sequence). CDR3 nucleotides: TGTGCCGCGGAAAGCGGAGACCTTAGCACAGATACGCAGTATTTT. Residues: CAAESGDLSTDTQYF.

This clonotype was counted ten times or more. The CDR3 loop is CASSVGLAVGNEQFF. CDR3 nucleotide sequence: TGTGCCAGCAGCGTGGGACTAGCGGTCGGAAATGAGCAGTTCTTC. The rearrangement joins TRBV7-2 to TRBJ2-1; 11 positions match TRBD2. Looked up from germline, CDR1 is SGHTA and CDR2 is FQGNSA. The trim removed 5 bases at V and 7 bases at J, leaving 7 bases unmatched. The CDR3 contains 15 residues.